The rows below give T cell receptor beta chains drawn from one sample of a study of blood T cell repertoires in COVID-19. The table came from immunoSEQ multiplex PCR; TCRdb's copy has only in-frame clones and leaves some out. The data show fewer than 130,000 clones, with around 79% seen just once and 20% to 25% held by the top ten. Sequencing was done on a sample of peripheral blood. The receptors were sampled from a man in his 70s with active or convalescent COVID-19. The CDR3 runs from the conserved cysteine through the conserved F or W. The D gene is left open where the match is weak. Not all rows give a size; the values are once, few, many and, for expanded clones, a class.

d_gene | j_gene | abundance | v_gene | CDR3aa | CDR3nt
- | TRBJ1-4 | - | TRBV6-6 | CASSQQGSNEKLFF | TGTGCCAGCAGCCAACAGGGTTCTAATGAAAAACTGTTTTTT
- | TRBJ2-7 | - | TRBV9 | CASSVAPGVSYEQYF | TGTGCCAGCAGCGTAGCTCCGGGGGTCTCCTACGAGCAGTACTTC
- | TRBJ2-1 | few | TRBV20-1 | CSASLQGNEQFF | TGCAGTGCTAGTCTTCAGGGGAATGAGCAGTTCTTC
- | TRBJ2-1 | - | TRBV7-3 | CASSSGAGAYNEQFF | TGTGCCAGCAGCTCAGGGGCGGGCGCCTACAATGAGCAGTTCTTC
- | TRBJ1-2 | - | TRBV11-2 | CASSLESYGYTF | TGTGCCAGCAGCCTTGAGAGCTATGGCTACACCTTC
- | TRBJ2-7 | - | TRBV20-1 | CRVQRGGEQYF | TGCAGAGTACAAAGGGGAGGCGAGCAGTACTTC
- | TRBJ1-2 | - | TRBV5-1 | CASTLDGTPPYGYTF | TGCGCCAGCACTTTGGATGGGACACCACCCTATGGCTACACCTTC
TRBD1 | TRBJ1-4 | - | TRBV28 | CASSPLGRGRANEKLFF | TGTGCCAGCAGTCCGCTCGGGAGGGGGCGAGCCAATGAAAAACTGTTTTTT
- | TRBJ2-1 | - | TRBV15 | CATSRGWTDNHNEQFF | TGTGCCACCAGCAGAGGTTGGACAGACAACCACAATGAGCAGTTCTTC
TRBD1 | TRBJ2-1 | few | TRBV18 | CASSETGAEQFF | TGTGCCAGCTCGGAAACAGGGGCTGAGCAGTTCTTC
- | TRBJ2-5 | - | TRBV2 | CASSETRVAETQYF | TGTGCCAGCAGCGAGACTAGGGTCGCGGAGACCCAGTACTTC
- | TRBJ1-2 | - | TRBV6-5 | CASSRKRVDYGYTF | TGTGCCAGCAGCCGCAAACGGGTGGACTATGGCTACACCTTC
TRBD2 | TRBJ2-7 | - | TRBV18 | CASSPGSGRTYEQYF | TGTGCCAGCTCACCGGGTAGCGGGAGGACCTACGAGCAGTACTTC
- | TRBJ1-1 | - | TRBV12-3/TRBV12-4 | CASSFRRNTEAFF | TGTGCCAGCAGTTTTAGGAGGAACACTGAAGCTTTCTTT
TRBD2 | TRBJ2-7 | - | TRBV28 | CASSLAVPPYEQYF | TGTGCCAGCAGTCTAGCGGTACCACCCTACGAGCAGTACTTC
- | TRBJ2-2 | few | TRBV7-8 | CASSFSGGITGELFF | TGTGCCAGCAGCTTTTCGGGGGGCATCACCGGGGAGCTGTTTTTT
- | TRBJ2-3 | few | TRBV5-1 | CASSPLGGAGTDTQYF | TGCGCCAGCAGCCCCCTCGGGGGAGCGGGCACAGATACGCAGTATTTT
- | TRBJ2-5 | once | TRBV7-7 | CASSLQGRGETQYF | TGTGCTAGCAGCCTCCAAGGCAGGGGAGAGACCCAGTACTTC
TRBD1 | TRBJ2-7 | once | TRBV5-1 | CASSLWSRDRNYEQYF | TGCGCCAGCAGCTTGTGGTCCCGGGACAGAAACTACGAGCAGTACTTC
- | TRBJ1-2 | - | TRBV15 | CATSRPNRNYGYTF | TGTGCCACCAGCAGACCTAATCGGAACTATGGCTACACCTTC
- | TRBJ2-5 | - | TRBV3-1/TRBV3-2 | CASSQDEQTQYF | TGTGCCAGCAGCCAAGATGAGCAGACCCAGTACTTC
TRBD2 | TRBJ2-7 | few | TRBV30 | CAWTSPGAGRGEQYF | TGTGCCTGGACTTCTCCCGGCGCAGGGAGGGGCGAGCAGTACTTC
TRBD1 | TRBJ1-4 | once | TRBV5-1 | CASSLGDRNEKLFF | TGCGCCAGCAGCTTGGGGGACAGAAATGAAAAACTGTTTTTT
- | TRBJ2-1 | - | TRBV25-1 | CASSGAGLFYNEQFF | TGTGCCAGCAGTGGAGCGGGTCTGTTCTACAATGAGCAGTTCTTC
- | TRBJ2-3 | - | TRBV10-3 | CAISERTGTTDTQYF | TGTGCCATCAGTGAGAGGACCGGGACTACAGATACGCAGTATTTT
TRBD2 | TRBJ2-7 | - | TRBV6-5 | CASSRLAESYEQYF | TGTGCCAGCAGTCGACTAGCGGAATCCTACGAGCAGTACTTC
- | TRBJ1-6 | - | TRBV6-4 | CASSDSGRINSPLHF | TGTGCCAGCAGTGACTCGGGCAGGATTAATTCACCCCTCCACTTT
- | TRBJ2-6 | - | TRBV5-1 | CASSLAGTGANVLTF | TGCGCCAGCAGCTTGGCAGGCACTGGGGCCAACGTCCTGACTTTC
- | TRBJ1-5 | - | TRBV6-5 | CASTGERGGQPQHF | TGTGCCAGCACCGGGGAGAGGGGGGGACAGCCCCAGCATTTT
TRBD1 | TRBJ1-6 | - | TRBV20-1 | CSASLGQSNSPLHF | TGCAGTGCTAGTCTGGGACAGTCGAATTCACCCCTCCACTTT
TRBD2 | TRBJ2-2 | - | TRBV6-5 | CASSSPGGPNTGELFF | TGTGCCAGCAGTTCCCCGGGAGGGCCGAACACCGGGGAGCTGTTTTTT
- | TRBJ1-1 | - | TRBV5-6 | CASSFSFHTEAFF | TGTGCCAGCAGCTTTTCCTTCCACACTGAAGCTTTCTTT
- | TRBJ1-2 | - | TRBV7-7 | CASSFRVEGYTF | TGTGCTAGCAGCTTCCGGGTGGAAGGCTACACCTTC
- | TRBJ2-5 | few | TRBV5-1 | CASSSGLTGETQYF | TGCGCCAGCAGCTCTGGATTAACAGGCGAGACCCAGTACTTC
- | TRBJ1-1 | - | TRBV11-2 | CASSLHAGVNTEAFF | TGTGCCAGCAGCTTACATGCAGGCGTGAACACTGAAGCTTTCTTT
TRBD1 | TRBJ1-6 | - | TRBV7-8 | CASSFLGQNSPLHF | TGTGCCAGCAGCTTCCTGGGACAGAATTCACCCCTCCACTTT
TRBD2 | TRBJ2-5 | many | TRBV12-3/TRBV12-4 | CASSLGLKGTQYF | TGTGCCAGCAGTCTGGGACTAAAAGGGACCCAGTACTTC
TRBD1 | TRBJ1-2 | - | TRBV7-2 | CASSYPGGRDGYTF | TGTGCCAGCAGCTACCCAGGGGGGCGGGATGGCTACACCTTC
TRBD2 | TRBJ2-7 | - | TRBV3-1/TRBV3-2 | CASSQEGLAVDEQYF | TGTGCCAGCAGCCAAGAAGGACTAGCAGTAGACGAGCAGTACTTC
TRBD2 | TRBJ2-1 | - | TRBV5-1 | CASSLTSGYYNEQFF | TGCGCCAGCAGCTTAACTAGCGGGTATTACAATGAGCAGTTCTTC
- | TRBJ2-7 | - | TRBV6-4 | CASSDTGQVPGGFYEQYF | TGTGCCAGCAGTGACACGGGACAGGTTCCGGGGGGATTCTACGAGCAGTACTTC
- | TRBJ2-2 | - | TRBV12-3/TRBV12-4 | CASSGYTGELFF | TGTGCCAGCAGCGGGTACACCGGGGAGCTGTTTTTT
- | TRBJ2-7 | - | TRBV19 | CASSPGRGLDYEQYF | TGTGCCAGTAGTCCTGGTAGGGGTCTCGACTACGAGCAGTACTTC
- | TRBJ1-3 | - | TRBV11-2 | CASSLIESLGNTIYF | TGTGCCAGCAGCCTAATAGAGTCTCTTGGAAACACCATATATTTT
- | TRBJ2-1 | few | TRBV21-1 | CASSNFPGLAGVWNEQFF | TGTGCCAGCAGCAACTTCCCGGGACTAGCGGGAGTTTGGAATGAGCAGTTCTTC
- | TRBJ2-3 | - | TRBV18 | CASSPMDWPDTQYF | TGTGCCAGCTCACCAATGGACTGGCCAGATACGCAGTATTTT
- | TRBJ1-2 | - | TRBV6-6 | CASSYFTGNYGYTF | TGTGCCAGCAGTTACTTTACAGGGAACTATGGCTACACCTTC
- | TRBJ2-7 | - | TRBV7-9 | CASSLFTEGTEQYF | TGTGCCAGCAGCTTATTCACCGAGGGCACCGAGCAGTACTTC
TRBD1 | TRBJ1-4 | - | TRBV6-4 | CASSQSQGVNEKLFF | TGTGCCAGCAGTCAATCACAGGGGGTAAATGAAAAACTGTTTTTT
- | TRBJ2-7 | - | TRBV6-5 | CASHPGTLTYEQYF | TGTGCCAGCCATCCCGGGACATTGACCTACGAGCAGTACTTC
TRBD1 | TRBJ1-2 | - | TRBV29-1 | CSVPGQGRNYGYTF | TGCAGCGTTCCCGGACAGGGAAGGAACTATGGCTACACCTTC
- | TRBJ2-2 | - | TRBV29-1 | CSVEGGWGTGELFF | TGCAGCGTTGAAGGAGGGTGGGGCACCGGGGAGCTGTTTTTT
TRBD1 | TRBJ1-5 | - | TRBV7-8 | CASARAGTGGLYSNQPQHF | TGTGCCAGCGCAAGGGCGGGGACAGGGGGCTTGTATAGCAATCAGCCCCAGCATTTT
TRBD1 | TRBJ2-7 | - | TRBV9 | CASSPRTGGNYEQYF | TGTGCCAGCAGCCCTCGGACAGGGGGCAACTACGAGCAGTACTTC
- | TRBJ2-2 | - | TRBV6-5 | CASSRQRTGELFF | TGTGCCAGCAGCCGACAGAGAACCGGGGAGCTGTTTTTT
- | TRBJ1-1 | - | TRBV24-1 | CATSVADFTEAFF | TGTGCCACCAGTGTAGCGGATTTCACTGAAGCTTTCTTT